The 3 T cell receptor beta chains given below trace back to one sample, sequenced in a study of PD-1 blockade in mismatch repair-deficient tumors. Clones were sequenced by immunoSEQ multiplex PCR, and TCRdb holds only the in-frame ones, with some missing. Among about 120,000 clones, about 88% were seen once, and the ten largest hold 13%. The sample in question was peripheral blood, obtained 44 weeks after starting pembrolizumab. All receptors come from an adult with mismatch repair-deficient cancer.

The chain uses TRBV7-2 and TRBJ2-5; D possibly corresponds to TRBD2 (5 bases). Trimming shortened V by 1 base and J by 2 bases, and 20 bases separated the two germline ends. This CDR3 has 18 residues. Per the germline V gene, CDR1 is SGHTA and CDR2 is FQGNSA. The CDR3 DNA reads as TGTGCCAGCAGCTTAGACGGCGGAGGTTCCGTAGTACAAGAGACCCAGTACTTC. Its translation: CASSLDGGGSVVQETQYF.

The rearrangement links TRBV12-5 to TRBJ1-2; D uncertain. Trimming removed 3 bases at V and 7 bases at J, with 18 bases between. Germline assignment: CDR1 LGHNT and CDR2 FRNRAP. The CDR3 sequence is 15 residues long. As DNA, the CDR3 is TGTGCTAGTGGTTTTTTTGAGGGCCAGTGGGGTGGCTACACCTTC. Residues: CASGFFEGQWGGYTF.

The CDR3 DNA reads TGTGCCAGCAGCTTAACAACAGGGGGCTGGTACGAGCAGTACTTC. Protein: CASSLTTGGWYEQYF. The rearrangement links TRBV7-2 to TRBJ2-7, with 9 bases identical to TRBD1. This CDR3 is built from 15 residues. In germline, CDR1 is SGHTA, CDR2 FQGNSA. The junction had 6 bases not matched to a gene; V was cut back by 2 bases and J by 4 bases.